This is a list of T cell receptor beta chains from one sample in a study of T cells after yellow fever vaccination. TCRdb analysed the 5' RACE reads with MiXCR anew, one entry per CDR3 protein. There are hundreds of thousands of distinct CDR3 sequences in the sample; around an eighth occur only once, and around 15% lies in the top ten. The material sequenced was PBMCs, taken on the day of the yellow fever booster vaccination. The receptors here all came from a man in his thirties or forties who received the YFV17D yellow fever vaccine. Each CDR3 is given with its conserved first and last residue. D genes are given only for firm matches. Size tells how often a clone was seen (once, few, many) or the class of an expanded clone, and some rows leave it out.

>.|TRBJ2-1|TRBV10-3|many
TGTGCCATCAGGAGGGAGGCTAGCAAGGTTGGTGAGCAGTTCTTC
CAIRREASKVGEQFF
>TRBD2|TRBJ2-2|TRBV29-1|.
TGCAGCGTTCAGGGAGGGAGTAGCACCGGGGAGCTGTTTTTT
CSVQGGSSTGELFF
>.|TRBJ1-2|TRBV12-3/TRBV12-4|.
TGTGCCAGCACTCTATCCCGGGGGTATGGCTACACCTTC
CASTLSRGYGYTF
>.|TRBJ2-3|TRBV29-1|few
TGCAGCGGTAGCAGGGATGCGGATACGCAGTATTTT
CSGSRDADTQYF
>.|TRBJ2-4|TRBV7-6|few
TGTGCCAGCAGCTTTGGCCTAGCCAGAAACATTCAGTACTTC
CASSFGLARNIQYF
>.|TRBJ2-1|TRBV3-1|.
TGTGCCAGCAGCAAACCCGGGACCTACAATGAGCAGTTCTTC
CASSKPGTYNEQFF
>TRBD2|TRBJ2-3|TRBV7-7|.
TGTGCCAGCAGCTCCGGACTAGCGGGTTGTAGCACGCAGTATTTT
CASSSGLAGCSTQYF
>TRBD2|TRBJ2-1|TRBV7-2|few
TGTGCCAGCAGTCCCACCGGACTAGCGGTTAATGAGCAGTTCTTC
CASSPTGLAVNEQFF
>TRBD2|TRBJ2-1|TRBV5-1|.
TGCGCCAGCAGCCAGACCGCTAGCGGGAGAGGGAATGAGCAGTTCTTC
CASSQTASGRGNEQFF
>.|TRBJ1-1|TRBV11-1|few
TGTGCCAGCAGTCTTTTTACCCTAGGCACTGAAGCTTTCTTT
CASSLFTLGTEAFF
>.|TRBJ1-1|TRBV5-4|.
TGTGCCAGCAGCTTTCCCAGACACCTGAACACTGAAGCTTTCTTT
CASSFPRHLNTEAFF
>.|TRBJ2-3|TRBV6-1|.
TGTGCCAGCAGTAGGGGCGGGACCTACACAGATACGCAGTATTTT
CASSRGGTYTDTQYF
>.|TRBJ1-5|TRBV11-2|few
TGTGCCAGCAGGTCCTCCCCCAGGAAATATAGCAATCAGCCCCAGCATTTT
CASRSSPRKYSNQPQHF
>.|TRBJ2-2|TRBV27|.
TGTGCCAGCAGACCCAGACAGTATCCGAACACCGGGGAGCTGTTTTTT
CASRPRQYPNTGELFF
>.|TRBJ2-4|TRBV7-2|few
TGTGCCAGCAGTTCGGAGGTAGAACGGAGCGCCAAAAACATTCAGTACTTC
CASSSEVERSAKNIQYF
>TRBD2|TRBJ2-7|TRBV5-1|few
TGCGCCAGCAGCTACCGACTAGCGGGAGACCGTATTTTCGTCGAGCAGTACTTC
CASSYRLAGDRIFVEQYF
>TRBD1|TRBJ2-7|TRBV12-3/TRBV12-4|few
TGTGCCAGCAGTTCGAGGCAGGGGGTCTACGAGCAGTACTTC
CASSSRQGVYEQYF
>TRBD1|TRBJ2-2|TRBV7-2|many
TGTGCCAGCAGCTTCGGACAGGGTGGGGAGCTGTTTTTT
CASSFGQGGELFF
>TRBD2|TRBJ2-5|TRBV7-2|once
TGTGCCAGCAACCCCCGTCGCGGGAGGGCCGCGGCCCAGTACTTC
CASNPRRGRAAAQYF
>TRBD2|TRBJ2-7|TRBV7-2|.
TGTGCCAGCAGCCCGGATAGCGGGAGGTCCTACGAGCAGTACTTC
CASSPDSGRSYEQYF
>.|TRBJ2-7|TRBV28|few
TGTGCCAGCAGTTACCGACACAAGCCCCTAGATCCCTACGAGCAGTACTTC
CASSYRHKPLDPYEQYF
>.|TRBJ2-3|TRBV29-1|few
TGCAGCGTGGGTCCGGGACAAAGCTTCACAGATACGCAGTATTTT
CSVGPGQSFTDTQYF
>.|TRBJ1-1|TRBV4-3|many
TGCGCCAGCAGCCAAGTCAAGGGGAGCACTGAAGCTTTCTTT
CASSQVKGSTEAFF
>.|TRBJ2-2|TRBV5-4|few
TGTGCCAGCAGCCCCATCCACACCGGGGAGCTGTTTTTT
CASSPIHTGELFF
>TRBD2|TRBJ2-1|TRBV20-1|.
TGCAGTGCTAGTGCGGCTAGCGGGGGTTGGAATGAGCAGTTCTTC
CSASAASGGWNEQFF
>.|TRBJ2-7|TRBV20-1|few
TGCAGTGCTAAGACTAGTAGCCCCTACGAGCAGTACTTC
CSAKTSSPYEQYF
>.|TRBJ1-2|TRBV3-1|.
TGTGCCAGCAGCCAAGGGATCATCTATGGCTACACCTTC
CASSQGIIYGYTF
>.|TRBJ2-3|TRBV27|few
TGTGCCAGCAGTTTTGGCTGGGGCACAGATACGCAGTATTTT
CASSFGWGTDTQYF
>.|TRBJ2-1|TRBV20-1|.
TGCAGTGCTAGGGGCGGGAAGGCCTACAATGAGCAGTTCTTC
CSARGGKAYNEQFF
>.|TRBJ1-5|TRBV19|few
TGTGCCAGTAGTATCCCACGGACAAGGCTCGATCAGCCCCAGCATTTT
CASSIPRTRLDQPQHF
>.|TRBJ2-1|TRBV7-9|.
TGTGCCAGCAGCTTAGTTAGCAGACTATCCTACAATGAGCAGTTCTTC
CASSLVSRLSYNEQFF
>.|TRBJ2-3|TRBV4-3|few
TGCGCCAGCAGCCAAGATCGGTCTAGCGGACCGAGGGGGACGCAGTATTTT
CASSQDRSSGPRGTQYF
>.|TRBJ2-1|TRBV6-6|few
TGTGCCAGCAGTTACTCGAAGAGCAATGAGCAGTTCTTC
CASSYSKSNEQFF
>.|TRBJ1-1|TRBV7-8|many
TGTGCCAGCAGCTTATTGACCGGCAACACTCCTTCCGGTGAAGCTTTCTTT
CASSLLTGNTPSGEAFF
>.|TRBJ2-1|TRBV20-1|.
TGCAGTGCCCTTCGTCCCCAGTTCTTC
CSALRPQFF
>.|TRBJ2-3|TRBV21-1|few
TGTGCCAAACACCTAGCGTTCGGCACAGATACGCAGTATTTT
CAKHLAFGTDTQYF
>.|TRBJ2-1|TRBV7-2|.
TGTGCCAGCAGCTTAGCTACGGGAGCGCGGGAGCAGTTCTTC
CASSLATGAREQFF
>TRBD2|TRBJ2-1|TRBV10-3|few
TGTGCCATCAGTGAGCAGCGGGAGAGGGTGCAGTTCTTC
CAISEQRERVQFF